There are a few counts of the clone carrying this TCR beta chain. Its antigen is currently unknown. From germline, CDR1 is MNHEY and CDR2 SMNVEV (reference sequence). This CDR3 contains 15 residues. The germline V and J ends were trimmed by 8 bases and 0 bases, with 17 bases remaining between them. Both 60 Vbeta primers and 13 Jbeta primers went into the PCR. Repertoires were generated with immunoSEQ multiplex PCR, while TCRdb's copy carries only in-frame clones and drops some. The table shows some 140,000 clones, with about 68% occurring only once. This record belongs to a study of cytomegalovirus exposure and HLA in healthy donors. The overall study: For the roughly 400 genotyped donors, roughly 81% fell within the Caucasian-associated ancestry cluster.

Study-wide results and caveats: As a later analysis showed, a missense DCLRE1C variant was linked to trimming of TCR beta V- and J-genes. Indistinguishable V segments, including TRBV6-2 and TRBV6-3, were excluded. Within a later analysis, the majority of CMV-associated TCR beta chains appeared HLA-restricted.

The sequenced sample was PBMCs. The rearrangement uses TRBV27 and TRBJ2-7, with a tentative D call TRBD2 (6 bases). This receptor was identified in a human donor in good health. CDR3 sequence (DNA): TGTGCCAGCCATAGTCCGGGAGATAGCTCCTACGAGCAGTACTTC. Translation gives CASHSPGDSSYEQYF.